These 15 T cell receptor beta chains share one sample of origin, sequenced in a study of T cell responses to AZD1222 COVID-19 vaccine. Assay used: immunoSEQ multiplex PCR; TCRdb lists only in-frame clones, some missing. The sample carries about 130,000 clones, approximately 85% recorded once. The sample here was peripheral blood, taken on day 0 of AZD1222 vaccination. The origin of the receptors is an adult in good health.

The chain couples TRBV12-5 to TRBJ2-3; D remains ambiguous. This CDR3 is built from 16 residues. Germline loops: CDR1 LGHNT, CDR2 FRNRAP. V lost 1 base and J lost 1, with 12 bases in between. CDR3 coding DNA: TGTGCTAGTGGTTTGGAGTTTGTGGCTGGCACAGATACGCAGTATTTT. As protein: CASGLEFVAGTDTQYF.

J is TRBJ1-4 and V is TRBV6-5; D is undetermined. The V end was cut by 8 bases, the J end by 0 bases, with 13 bases between. The CDR3 covers 15 residues. Germline CDR1 and CDR2: MNHEY and SVGAGI. The CDR3 loop is CASSGWAATNEKLFF. In DNA form, the CDR3 reads TGTGCCAGCTCGGGGTGGGCAGCAACTAATGAAAAACTGTTTTTT.

The rearrangement uses TRBV6-5 and TRBJ1-3; weak D call: TRBD1 (6 bases). CDR1 is MNHEY and CDR2 is SVGAGI in the germline V gene. Trimming pared 4 bases from V and 0 bases from J, leaving 13 bases between. The CDR3 has 16 residues. CDR3 loop: CASSSWGGGSGNTIYF. In nucleotides, the CDR3 is TGTGCCAGCAGTTCGTGGGGAGGGGGCTCTGGAAACACCATATATTTT.

The chain is built from TRBV19 and TRBJ2-5; D may be TRBD1 or TRBD2 (5 bases each). This CDR3 contains 16 residues. CDR1 and CDR2 (germline): LNHDA, SQIVND (reference sequence). V was pared by 3 bases and J by 5 bases, with 19 bases between. This CDR3 reads CASSISPAVGAETQYF. The CDR3 nucleotides read TGTGCCAGTAGTATCTCGCCGGCGGTCGGGGCGGAGACCCAGTACTTC.

The chain employs TRBV12-5 and TRBJ1-1; D possibly corresponds to TRBD1 (5 bases). Trimming left V 5 bases short and J 11 bases short, with 21 bases between. Germline CDR1 LGHNT, CDR2 FRNRAP. The CDR3 sequence is 14 residues long. This chain's CDR3 is CASGRSGAQGVAFF. The CDR3 DNA reads TGTGCTAGTGGTCGGTCAGGTGCCCAGGGCGTGGCTTTCTTT.

V and J are TRBV9 and TRBJ1-6, with D possibly TRBD1 on 5 matching bases. V was shortened by 2 bases and J by 7 bases, with 16 bases between the two germline ends. The germline V gene encodes CDR1 SGDLS and CDR2 YYNGEE. The length of the CDR3 is 16 residues. CDR3: CASSVDGGMGNSPLHF. CDR3 sequence (DNA): TGTGCCAGCAGCGTTGACGGGGGTATGGGGAATTCACCCCTCCACTTT.

The chain couples TRBV14 to TRBJ1-5, with D unresolved. The V end was cut by 4 bases, the J end by 4 bases, with 8 bases between. CDR3 length equals 13 residues. Germline V lookup: CDR1 SGHDN, CDR2 FVKESK. Written as DNA, the CDR3 is TGTGCCAGCAGCCGTACGAGGAATCAGCCCCAGCATTTT. Translated, it gives CASSRTRNQPQHF.

The chain links TRBV6-5 to TRBJ1-4; 7 bases match TRBD1. Germline V gene lookup returns CDR1 MNHEY and CDR2 SVGAGI. This CDR3 is 14 amino acids long. The ends lost 6 bases at V and 4 bases at J; junction bases unmatched: 5. DNA of the CDR3: TGTGCCAGCAGACCGGGACAGAGTAATGAAAAACTGTTTTTT. This encodes CASRPGQSNEKLFF.

The V gene is TRBV14, the J gene TRBJ2-7; the D is unclear. The CDR3 length is 13 residues. Trimming removed 5 bases at V and 2 bases at J, with 10 bases between. Germline lookup yields CDR1 SGHDN and CDR2 FVKESK. The CDR3 DNA follows: TGTGCCAGCAGCGTCCCCGGAACCTACGAGCAGTACTTC. Residues: CASSVPGTYEQYF.

J is TRBJ1-1 and V is TRBV12-3 or TRBV12-4, with D possibly TRBD1 on 5 matching bases. The CDR3 contains 13 residues. V was shortened by 5 bases and J by 8 bases, with 15 bases between the two germline ends. The CDR3 region is CASSLGLGSEAFF. The CDR3 DNA reads as TGTGCCAGCAGTCTGGGACTTGGGAGCGAAGCTTTCTTT.

The V gene is TRBV19, the J gene TRBJ1-6, with unresolved D. The germline V gene has CDR1 LNHDA and CDR2 SQIVND (reference sequence). V dropped 3 bases and J dropped 9 bases, with 6 bases sitting between them. This CDR3 contains 12 residues. The chain's CDR3 is CASSMLFSPLHF. In nucleotides, the CDR3 is TGTGCCAGTAGTATGCTTTTTTCACCCCTCCACTTT.

The chain links TRBV10-3 to TRBJ1-6; 7 positions agree with TRBD1. CDR3 size: 17 residues. Germline V gene data show CDR1 as ENHRY and CDR2 as SYGVKD. J lost 2 bases, V lost 3 bases, and 7 bases had no gene match. CDR3 region: CAISDPGGAAYNSPLHF. The DNA of the CDR3 is TGTGCCATCAGTGATCCAGGGGGGGCCGCCTATAATTCACCCCTCCACTTT.

The chain has TRBV19 and TRBJ2-3, with D perhaps matching TRBD1 (6 bases). Germline V CDR1 and CDR2: LNHDA, SQIVND (reference sequence). The CDR3 has 14 residues. Trimming pared 2 bases from V and 4 bases from J, leaving 10 bases between. The CDR3 loop is CASSIKGDADTQYF. For the CDR3, the DNA is TGTGCCAGTAGTATAAAGGGGGATGCAGATACGCAGTATTTT.

The chain employs TRBV30 and TRBJ2-3; weak D call: TRBD2 (5 bases). This CDR3 region has 13 residues. In germline, CDR1 is GTSNPN, CDR2 SVGIG (reference sequence). Trimming removed 2 bases from V and 5 bases from J, with 11 bases in between. CDR3 nucleotide sequence: TGTGCCTGGAGTCAGAGAGAGGGAGATACGCAGTATTTT. Its protein product is CAWSQREGDTQYF.

The V gene is TRBV9, the J gene TRBJ2-7, with 7 bases matching TRBD1. CDR1 and CDR2 (germline): SGDLS, YYNGEE. The trim removed 3 bases at V and 2 bases at J, leaving 5 bases unmatched. This CDR3 comprises 14 residues. CDR3 sequence reads: CASSEGAQTYEQYF. Written as DNA, the CDR3 is TGTGCCAGCAGCGAGGGGGCCCAGACCTACGAGCAGTACTTC.